Listed here are 22 T cell receptor beta chains from one sample, sequenced in a study of post-analysis software for immune sequencing data. These receptors have no known antigen. Researchers reported that TCR beta cDNA libraries carried unique molecular identifiers. One entry per CDR3 protein results from TCRdb running MiXCR on the PCR reads. The sample carries about 810,000 distinct CDR3 sequences, approximately 50% recorded once. Study-level points and caveats: Five or six TRBV segments, TRBV5-6, TRBV5-1 and TRBV20-1 among them, were found more frequent in patients than controls.

The sample was blood. These receptors originate from a girl aged 5-17 years with multiple sclerosis.

This clonotype has more than one count but fewer than ten. The rearrangement links TRBV5-1 to TRBJ2-6; the match to TRBD1 covers 8 bases. The CDR3 sequence is 15 residues long. Trimming removed 3 bases from V and 2 bases from J; junction bases left unmatched: 1. Germline lookup yields CDR1 SGHRS and CDR2 YFSETQ. CDR3 region: CASSSRGPGANVLTF. The CDR3, as DNA: TGCGCCAGCAGCTCCAGGGGGCCTGGGGCCAACGTCCTGACTTTC.

The rearrangement links TRBV24-1 to TRBJ2-3; the D gene is possibly TRBD1 (6 bases). The CDR3 runs to 15 residues. The germline V and J ends were trimmed by 4 bases and 4 bases, with 14 bases remaining between them. From germline, CDR1 is KGHDR and CDR2 SFDVKD. This CDR3 reads CATSETGFQPDTQYF. CDR3 sequence (DNA): TGTGCCACCAGTGAAACAGGGTTCCAACCAGATACGCAGTATTTT.

The chain couples TRBV28 to TRBJ2-3, with 13 bases identical to TRBD2. The ends lost 4 bases at V and 7 bases at J; junction bases unmatched: 11. CDR1 and CDR2 (germline): MDHEN, SYDVKM. The CDR3 spans 17 residues. CDR3 nucleotides: TGTGCCAGCAGTTCCGGGGGACTAGCGGGGAGCGGTAATACGCAGTATTTT. Protein product: CASSSGGLAGSGNTQYF.

This clonotype has only a few counts. The chain employs TRBV7-2 and TRBJ2-5; the D is unclear. The length of the CDR3 is 12 residues. V lost 6 bases to trimming and J lost 1 base, with 6 bases between them. The germline V gene has CDR1 SGHTA and CDR2 FQGNSA. CDR3: CASSRVQETQYF. The DNA of the CDR3 is TGTGCCAGCAGTAGAGTCCAAGAGACCCAGTACTTC.

The chain couples TRBV4-1 to TRBJ2-7, with D perhaps given as TRBD1 or TRBD2 (5 bases each). The CDR3 runs 15 residues. CDR1 and CDR2 from the germline V gene are MGHRA and YSYEKL. Deletions cut 2 bases from V and 4 bases from J, with 15 bases between. The DNA for the CDR3 is TGCGCCAGCAGCCAACCGGGGCCCAGCCCATACGAGCAGTACTTC. Translation: CASSQPGPSPYEQYF.

The V and J genes are TRBV10-1 and TRBJ2-5; D possibly uses TRBD1 or TRBD2 (5 bases each). Germline-derived CDR1 and CDR2 are WNHNN and SYGVQD (reference sequence). The CDR3 length is 16 residues. Trimming left V 4 bases short and J 5 bases short, with 20 bases between. In DNA form, the CDR3 reads TGCGCCAGCAGTGCCCCCTGTTCTCCCGGGGCGGAGACCCAGTACTTC. Residues: CASSAPCSPGAETQYF.

V is TRBV2 and J is TRBJ1-3; 11 nucleotides agree with TRBD1. The CDR3 runs 14 residues. Germline trimming cut 6 bases from V and 8 bases from J; bases unmatched to any gene: 6. From germline, CDR1 is SNHLY and CDR2 FYNNEI. CDR3 bases: TGTGCCAGCAGAGTGGACAGGGGGCAGTACACCATATATTTT. The encoded protein is CASRVDRGQYTIYF.

The J gene is TRBJ2-3, the V gene TRBV10-2; no clear D gene. Germline CDR1 and CDR2: WSHSY and SAAADI. The CDR3 runs 12 residues. Trimming shortened V by 3 bases and J by 5 bases, and 6 bases separated the two germline ends. The CDR3 DNA is TGCGCCAGCAGTGATGCCCGAGATACGCAGTATTTT. Its protein is CASSDARDTQYF.

This clonotype was counted a few times. The genes are TRBV29-1 and TRBJ2-1; D is uncertain. The V and J ends lost 1 base and 6 bases respectively, with 13 bases between them. Germline assignment: CDR1 SQVTM and CDR2 ANQGSEA. This CDR3 spans 14 amino acids. The CDR3 DNA reads as TGCAGCGTTGAAGTATTCCTCGCCCGCAATGAGCAGTTCTTC. Translated, it gives CSVEVFLARNEQFF.

In the case of this clonotype: As the CDR3 is not closed by the conserved phenylalanine or tryptophan, this likely results from a read error. The rearrangement uses TRBV5-1 and TRBJ1-2; no firm D call. The germline V gene has CDR1 SGHRS and CDR2 YFSETQ. The CDR3 consists of 14 residues. V lost 0 bases to trimming and J lost 6 bases, with 12 bases between them. CDR3 region: CASSLGFRSDGYTC. CDR3 DNA: TGCGCCAGCAGCTTGGGTTTCCGCAGCGATGGCTACACCTGC.

The CDR3 DNA follows: TGTGCCAGCAGTGTCCCCGGGGGTACCGATGGCTACACCTTC. It specifies CASSVPGGTDGYTF. This sequence joins TRBV25-1 and TRBJ1-2; D may be TRBD1 (5 bases). With 4 bases removed from V and 6 bases from J, the gap between germline ends came to 15 bases. Germline V lookup: CDR1 MGHDK, CDR2 SYGVNS. The CDR3 length is 14 residues.

This rearrangement joins TRBV20-1 to TRBJ2-3; D is possibly TRBD1 (6 bases). Germline values: CDR1 DFQATT, CDR2 SNEGSKA (reference sequence). V lost 2 bases and J 1 base, leaving 7 bases between the germline ends. The CDR3 is 13 residues long. The CDR3 spells CSARNRGTDTQYF. The CDR3 DNA reads as TGCAGTGCTAGAAACAGGGGCACAGATACGCAGTATTTT.

The V gene is TRBV10-3, the J gene TRBJ1-4, with D possibly TRBD1 on 5 matching bases. Trimming took off 2 bases at V and 7 bases at J, with 14 bases between the two ends. The germline gives CDR1 ENHRY, CDR2 SYGVKD. This CDR3 has 15 amino acids. The DNA of the CDR3 is TGTGCCATCAGTGAGACCAGGGTGGGGGGTGAAAAACTGTTTTTT. Its translation is CAISETRVGGEKLFF.

This clonotype showed up just once. The chain is built from TRBV29-1 and TRBJ2-7, with D unclear. Trimming removed 4 bases from V and 2 bases from J, with 9 bases in between. Germline loops: CDR1 SQVTM, CDR2 ANQGSEA. CDR3 length equals 12 residues. As DNA, the CDR3 is TGCAGCGTTGTGGCAGCCACCTACGAGCAGTACTTC. The encoded protein is CSVVAATYEQYF.

The chain recombines TRBV10-3 with TRBJ1-2, with D unresolved. V was pared by 4 bases and J by 4 bases, with 13 bases between. Germline CDR1 and CDR2: ENHRY and SYGVKD. The CDR3 runs to 14 residues. CDR3 sequence (DNA): TGTGCCATCAGTGTCGAGGTTAGAGGCTATGGCTACACCTTC. Its translation: CAISVEVRGYGYTF.

This rearrangement joins TRBV28 to TRBJ1-4; TRBD1 might be the D (5 bases). CDR1 is MDHEN and CDR2 is SYDVKM in the germline V gene. The germline V and J ends were trimmed by 4 bases and 5 bases, with 8 bases remaining between them. The CDR3 loop spans 13 amino acids. CDR3 residues: CASSWGRNEKLFF. Written as DNA, the CDR3 is TGTGCCAGCAGTTGGGGGAGGAATGAAAAACTGTTTTTT.

The chain couples TRBV3-1 to TRBJ2-1; D might be TRBD1 or TRBD2, each matching 5 bases. Germline CDR1 reads LGHDT; CDR2 reads YNNKEL (reference sequence). V lost 4 bases, J lost 1 base, and 20 bases lay in between. The CDR3 has 18 residues. CDR3 amino acids: CASSLHPRQGASYNEQFF. The CDR3 DNA reads as TGTGCCAGCAGCCTTCATCCCCGCCAGGGAGCATCCTACAATGAGCAGTTCTTC.

This chain connects TRBV15 to TRBJ2-4; D unresolved. The J call may be wrong; the DNA end is better matched by TRBJ2-7. This CDR3 is built from 14 residues. From germline, CDR1 is LNHNV and CDR2 YYDKDF (reference sequence). The CDR3 reads CATSSPRGNYEQYF. CDR3 nucleotides: TGTGCCACCAGCTCCCCGAGAGGAAACTACGAGCAGTACTTC.

This clonotype has a handful of counts. The chain uses TRBV28 and TRBJ1-2; D remains ambiguous. The germline V gene has CDR1 MDHEN and CDR2 SYDVKM. Trimming removed 2 bases from V and 4 bases from J, with 8 bases in between. This CDR3 is 13 amino acids long. CDR3 protein: CASSLRQSYGYTF. CDR3 sequence (DNA): TGTGCCAGCAGTTTAAGGCAGAGCTATGGCTACACCTTC.

The J gene is TRBJ2-6, the V gene TRBV3-1, with D maybe TRBD1 (6 bases). Germline CDR1 LGHDT, CDR2 YNNKEL (reference sequence). Between the trimmed V and J ends, which lost 2 bases and 2 bases, there was a span of 7 bases. This CDR3 is built from 15 residues. DNA of the CDR3: TGTGCCAGCAGCCAAAGGGGGACTGGGGCCAACGTCCTGACTTTC. Its translation: CASSQRGTGANVLTF. The full variable domain, completed using reference TRBV3-1 and TRBJ2-6, is DTAVSQTPKYLVTQMGNDKSIKCEQNLGHDTMYWYKQDSKKFLKIMFSYNNKELIINETVPNRFSPKSPDKAHLNLHINSLELGDSAVYFCASSQRGTGANVLTFGAGSRLTVL.

The chain carries TRBV9 and TRBJ2-1; 9 bases match TRBD2. Germline lookup yields CDR1 SGDLS and CDR2 YYNGEE. V trimming: 4 bases; J trimming: 8 bases; junction bases outside the gene matches: 16. The CDR3 contains 17 residues. The CDR3 region is CASSRRAGGNSVDEQFF. CDR3 nucleotides: TGTGCCAGCAGCCGGAGAGCGGGAGGTAATAGCGTCGATGAGCAGTTCTTC.

The V call is TRBV20-1, the J call TRBJ2-7, with 9 bases fitting TRBD2. This CDR3 spans 16 amino acids. J lost 5 bases, V lost 5 bases, and 16 bases had no gene match. Germline CDR1 reads DFQATT; CDR2 reads SNEGSKA (reference sequence). The CDR3: CSAPSKNSGRRNEQYF. Written as DNA, the CDR3 is TGCAGTGCTCCCTCAAAGAATAGCGGGAGACGGAACGAGCAGTACTTC.